This TCR beta chain came from a study of blood T cell repertoires in COVID-19. Across the study: COVID-19 samples from acute and convalescent phases originated in the United States, Italy and Spain. T cells, B-cell-depleted T cells, or PBMCs supplied cDNA or gDNA.

In the original processing: Using reference gene primer amplification, nucleated cell counts were estimated. Method: immunoSEQ multiplex PCR; TCRdb's copy keeps in-frame clones and lacks some. V and J calls and clone size are copied from that table; D and trimming were computed from the DNA. The repertoire holds under 200,000 clones, with roughly 82% as singletons. Participant age was roughly 18 to 100 years, and participants resided in roughly 25 US areas. The CDR3 loop spans 17 amino acids. The V and J ends lost 1 base and 7 bases, in that order; junction bases with no gene match: 6. Germline loops: CDR1 LGHNA, CDR2 YSLEER.

The sequencing sample was made of PBMCs or T cells enriched from blood (not recorded which). This chain uses TRBV4-3 with TRBJ2-1, with 14 positions matching TRBD2. This TCR derives from a woman between 55 and 75 years old with acute COVID-19. The CDR3 loop reads CASSQVRTSGGNNEQFF. The CDR3 nucleotides are TGCGCCAGCAGCCAAGTCCGGACTAGCGGGGGGAATAATGAGCAGTTCTTC.